This TCR beta chain was identified in a study of T cells expressing NK-cell markers. Study context: Seven of the eight sequenced donors were classified as HCMV-seropositive, and one was classified as seronegative. General study points: No clear determination of HCMV specificity was made for expanded NKG2C+ T cell clones. Dominant NKG2C+ clonotypes in a handful of donors made up roughly 1.0-7.0% of CD8+ T cells. In a few donors, dominant clonotypes made up about 25-60.1% of CD3+CD56-NKG2C+ cells.

Germline V gene data show CDR1 as SEHNR and CDR2 as FQNEAQ (reference sequence). The CDR3 spans 15 residues. TCRdb re-called the 5' RACE reads and gives one entry per CDR3 protein, without DNA. With 130,000 to 150,000 distinct CDR3 sequences in the sample, the ten largest clones hold roughly 12%. Comments on this clonotype: Its antigen remains unidentified.

The TCR was taken from a man aged 18-30 years in good health. The V call is TRBV7-9, the J call TRBJ2-3; TCRdb designates TRBD2, a call that cannot be tested without DNA. What was sequenced was blood T cells: a sorted CD56 or NKG2C T cell subset, CD4+ or CD8+ T cells, or bulk PBMC T cells (not recorded which). The CDR3 sequence: CASSATSGSLDTQYF. Full variable domain (remainder filled in from reference TRBV7-9 and TRBJ2-3): DTGVSQNPRHKITKRGQNVTFRCDPISEHNRLYWYRQTLGQGPEFLTYFQNEAQLEKSRLLSDRFSAERPKGSFSTLEIQRTEQGDSAMYLCASSATSGSLDTQYFGPGTRLTVL.